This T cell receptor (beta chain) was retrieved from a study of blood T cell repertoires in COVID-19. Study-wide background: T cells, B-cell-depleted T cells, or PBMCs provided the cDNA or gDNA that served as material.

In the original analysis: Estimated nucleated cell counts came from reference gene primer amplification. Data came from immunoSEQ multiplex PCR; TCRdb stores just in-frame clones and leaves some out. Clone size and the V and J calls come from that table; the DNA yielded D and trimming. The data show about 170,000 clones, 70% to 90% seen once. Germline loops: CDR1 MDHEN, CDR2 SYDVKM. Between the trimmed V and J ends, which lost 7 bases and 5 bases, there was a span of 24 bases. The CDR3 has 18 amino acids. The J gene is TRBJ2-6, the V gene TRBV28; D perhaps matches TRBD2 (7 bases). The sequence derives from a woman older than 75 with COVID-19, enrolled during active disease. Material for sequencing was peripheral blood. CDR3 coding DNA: TGTGCCAGCACCAATTATGGGGGGGGCGCAAATAGGGCCAACGTCCTGACTTTC. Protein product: CASTNYGGGANRANVLTF.